The present entry profiles one TCR beta chain with its context. This entry belongs to a study of blood T cell repertoires in COVID-19. Background on the study: T cells, B-cell-depleted T cells, or PBMCs provided the cDNA or gDNA that served as material.

Authors' data handling: Reference gene primers were amplified, and this amplification served to estimate nucleated cell counts. The repertoire was sequenced with immunoSEQ multiplex PCR; TCRdb's copy has only in-frame clones and lacks some. V and J calls plus clone size are reproduced from that table; the DNA served to infer D and trimming. Of approximately 61,000 clones listed, around 88% are singletons. The TCR sequence derives from a woman at least 80 years old with active COVID-19. Sequencing was done on a sample of peripheral blood.

CDR3 region: CAIRRTSGGPTDTQYF. The CDR3 DNA reads as TGTGCCATCAGAAGGACTAGCGGGGGGCCCACAGATACGCAGTATTTT. The chain is built from TRBV10-3 and TRBJ2-3; 14 bases fit TRBD2. The germline V gene encodes CDR1 ENHRY and CDR2 SYGVKD. This CDR3 has 16 amino acids. V shed 6 bases and J 2 bases; nucleotides not matched to a gene: 4.